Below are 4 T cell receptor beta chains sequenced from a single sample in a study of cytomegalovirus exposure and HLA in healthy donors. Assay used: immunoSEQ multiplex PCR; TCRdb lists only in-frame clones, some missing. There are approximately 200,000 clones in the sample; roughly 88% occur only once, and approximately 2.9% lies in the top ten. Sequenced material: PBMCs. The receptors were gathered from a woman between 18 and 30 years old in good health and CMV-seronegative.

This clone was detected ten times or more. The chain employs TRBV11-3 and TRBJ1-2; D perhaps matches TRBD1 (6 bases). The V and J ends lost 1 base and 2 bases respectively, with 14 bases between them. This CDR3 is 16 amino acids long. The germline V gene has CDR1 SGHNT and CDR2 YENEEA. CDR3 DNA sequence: TGTGCCAGCAGCTTAGGGACAGCCCCTCAAAACTATGGCTACACCTTC. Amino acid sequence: CASSLGTAPQNYGYTF.

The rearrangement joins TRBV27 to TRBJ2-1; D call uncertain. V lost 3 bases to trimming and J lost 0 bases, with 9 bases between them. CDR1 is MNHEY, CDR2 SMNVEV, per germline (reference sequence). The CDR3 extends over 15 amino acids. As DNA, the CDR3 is TGTGCCAGCAGTTTCGGGTCGCTCTCCTACAATGAGCAGTTCTTC. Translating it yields CASSFGSLSYNEQFF.

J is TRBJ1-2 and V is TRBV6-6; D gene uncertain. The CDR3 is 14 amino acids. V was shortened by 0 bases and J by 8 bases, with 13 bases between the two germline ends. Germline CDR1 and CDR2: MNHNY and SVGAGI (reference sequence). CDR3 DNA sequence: TGTGCCAGCAGTTACTCGGAGGCTTCACAGGGCTACACCTTC. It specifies CASSYSEASQGYTF.

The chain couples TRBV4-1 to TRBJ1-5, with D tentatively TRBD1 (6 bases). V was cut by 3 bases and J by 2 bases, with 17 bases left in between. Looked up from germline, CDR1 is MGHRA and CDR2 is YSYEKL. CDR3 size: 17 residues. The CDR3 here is CASSQDLETGRNQPQHF. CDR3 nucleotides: TGCGCCAGCAGCCAGGACCTGGAGACAGGCCGCAATCAGCCCCAGCATTTT.